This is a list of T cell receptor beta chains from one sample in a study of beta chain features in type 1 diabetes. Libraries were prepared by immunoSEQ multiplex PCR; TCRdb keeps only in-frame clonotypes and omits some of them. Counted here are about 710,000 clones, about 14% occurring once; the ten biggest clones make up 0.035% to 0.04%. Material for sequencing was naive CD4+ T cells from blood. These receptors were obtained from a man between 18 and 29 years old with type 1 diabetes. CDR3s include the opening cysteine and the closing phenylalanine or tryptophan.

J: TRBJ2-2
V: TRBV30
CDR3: CARRKRSGELFF

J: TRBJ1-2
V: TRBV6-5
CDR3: CASSYTLGQNYGYTF

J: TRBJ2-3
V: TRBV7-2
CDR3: CASRLQGAMDTQYF

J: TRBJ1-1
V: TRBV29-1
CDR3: CSVEEALNTEAFF

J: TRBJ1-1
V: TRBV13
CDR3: CASSLVPGQASEAFF

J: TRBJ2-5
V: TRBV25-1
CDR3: CASNEGGFETQYF

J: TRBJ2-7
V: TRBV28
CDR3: CASSLTGGSNSYEQYF

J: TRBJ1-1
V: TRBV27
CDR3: CASSFFLNTEAFF

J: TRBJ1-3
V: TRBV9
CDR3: CASSVATGEAGNTIYF

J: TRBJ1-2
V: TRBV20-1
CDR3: CSVANYGYTF

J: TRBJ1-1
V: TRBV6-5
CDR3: CASSRQDFGTEAFF

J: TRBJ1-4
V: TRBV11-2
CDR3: CASSFRTGRNEKLFF

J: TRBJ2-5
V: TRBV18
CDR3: CASSLLAGEETQYF

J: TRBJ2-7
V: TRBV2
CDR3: CASSEYLRRSQGEQYF

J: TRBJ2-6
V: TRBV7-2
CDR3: CASSPFPGSGANVLTF

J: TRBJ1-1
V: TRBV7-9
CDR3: CASSLKGETEAFF

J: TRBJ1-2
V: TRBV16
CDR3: CASSSRLLTNYGYTF

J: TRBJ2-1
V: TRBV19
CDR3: CASRISGTGDYSEQFF

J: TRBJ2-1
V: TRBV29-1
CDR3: CSVEDLEGDEQFF

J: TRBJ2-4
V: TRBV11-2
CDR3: CASSRIFSLENIQYF

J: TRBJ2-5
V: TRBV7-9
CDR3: CASSLGRSQETQYF

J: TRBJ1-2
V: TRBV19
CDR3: CASSQGRYGYTF

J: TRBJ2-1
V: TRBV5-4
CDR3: CASSRGEQLYNEQFF

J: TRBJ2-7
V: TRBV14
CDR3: CASASGGTYSYEQYF

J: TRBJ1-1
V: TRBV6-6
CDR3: CASNNRWGGTEAFF

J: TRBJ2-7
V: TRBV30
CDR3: CAWNQYHEQYF

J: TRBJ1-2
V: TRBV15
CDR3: CATSRYRDEAYGYTF

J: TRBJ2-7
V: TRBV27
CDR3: CASSRQGVPGGEQYF

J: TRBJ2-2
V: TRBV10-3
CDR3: CAISRDAGVTGELFF

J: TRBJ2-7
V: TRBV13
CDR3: CASSLGTASYEQYF

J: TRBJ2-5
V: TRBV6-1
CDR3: CASSDRETQYF

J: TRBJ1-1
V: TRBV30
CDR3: CAWSPGGAKGLYTEAFF

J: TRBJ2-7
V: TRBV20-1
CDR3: CSAVSVGEQYF

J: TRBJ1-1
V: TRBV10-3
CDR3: CAITRDMNTEAFF

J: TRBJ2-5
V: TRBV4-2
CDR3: CASSQDRSVGETQYF

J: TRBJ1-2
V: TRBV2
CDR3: CASSDLAPAAYGYTF

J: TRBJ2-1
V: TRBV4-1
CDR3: CASSPLGLAVTYNEQFF

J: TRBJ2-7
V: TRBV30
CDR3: CAWSPHPGQGSYEQYF

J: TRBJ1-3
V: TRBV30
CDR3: CAWSVRGEVIYF

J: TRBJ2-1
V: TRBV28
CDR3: CASTRRDRGLNEQFF

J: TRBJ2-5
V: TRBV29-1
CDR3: CSVPLVPGDQETQYF